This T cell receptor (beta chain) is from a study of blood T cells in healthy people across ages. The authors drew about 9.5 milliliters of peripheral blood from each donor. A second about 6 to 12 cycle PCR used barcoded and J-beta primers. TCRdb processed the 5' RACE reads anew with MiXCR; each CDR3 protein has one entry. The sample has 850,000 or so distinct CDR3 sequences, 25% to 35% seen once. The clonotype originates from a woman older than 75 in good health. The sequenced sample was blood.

The chain's CDR3 is CASSFGGRPGSGYLYEQYF. For the CDR3, the DNA is TGTGCCAGCAGCTTTGGGGGGCGGCCCGGATCCGGCTACCTCTACGAGCAGTACTTC. The chain links TRBV7-9 to TRBJ2-7; perhaps D is TRBD1 or TRBD2 (6 bases each). CDR1 SEHNR and CDR2 FQNEAQ come from the germline V gene (reference sequence). The ends were cut back, 3 bases at V and 3 bases at J, with 27 bases in the middle. CDR3 length: 19 residues. Full variable domain (missing parts from reference TRBV7-9 and TRBJ2-7): DTGVSQNPRHKITKRGQNVTFRCDPISEHNRLYWYRQTLGQGPEFLTYFQNEAQLEKSRLLSDRFSAERPKGSFSTLEIQRTEQGDSAMYLCASSFGGRPGSGYLYEQYFGPGTRLTVT.